This TCR beta chain was retrieved from a study of CD8 T cells in Susac syndrome. RNA amounts of about 0.5 to 1 ug underwent reverse transcription with random hexamers. Using its own MiXCR run on the immunoSEQ multiplex PCR reads, TCRdb lists one record per CDR3 protein. The sample has just over 150,000 distinct CDR3 sequences, over 85% seen once. This TCR came from a human donor with multiple sclerosis. What was sequenced was CD8+ T cells from PBMCs.

As DNA, the CDR3 is TGCAGTGCTAGAGGAAAGTCCGGGACCCTCCACTTT. It yields the protein CSARGKSGTLHF. The rearrangement uses TRBV20-1 and TRBJ1-6; D is uncertain. The germline CDR1 and CDR2 sequences are DFQATT and SNEGSKA (reference sequence). This CDR3 comprises 12 residues. The germline V and J ends were trimmed by 1 base and 14 bases, with 12 bases remaining between them.